The 5 T cell receptor beta chains below come from one sample, sequenced in a study of cytomegalovirus exposure and HLA in healthy donors. TCRdb keeps only in-frame clones here, not all; method: immunoSEQ multiplex PCR. The data show over 110,000 clones, with around 90% seen just once and roughly 9% held by the top ten. The sample taken for sequencing was PBMCs. The receptor source for this set is a young man in good health and CMV-seropositive.

The rearrangement joins TRBV6-4 to TRBJ2-3; D possibly corresponds to TRBD2 (5 bases). Trimming took 4 bases from V and 4 from J, leaving 9 bases between them. From germline, CDR1 is MRHNA and CDR2 SNTAGT. The CDR3 extends over 13 amino acids. Written as DNA, the CDR3 is TGTGCCAGCAGTGGCAGGAGGTCAGATACGCAGTATTTT. It specifies CASSGRRSDTQYF.

The V call is TRBV7-6, the J call TRBJ1-2; D ambiguous. Germline values: CDR1 SGHVS, CDR2 FNYEAQ. The CDR3 sequence is 14 residues long. The V end lost 5 bases, the J end lost 3 bases, and 13 bases lay between the germline ends. In DNA form, the CDR3 reads TGTGCCAGCAGCCCCCGAGGCGCTGACTATGGCTACACCTTC. This gives the protein CASSPRGADYGYTF. The variable domain in full, completed from reference TRBV7-6 and TRBJ1-2, reads GAGVSQSPRYKVTKRGQDVALRCDPISGHVSLYWYRQALGQGPEFLTYFNYEAQQDKSGLPNDRFSAERPEGSISTLTIQRTEQRDSAMYRCASSPRGADYGYTFGSGTRLTVV.

This CDR3 is CASSQLMRAGYGYTF. The CDR3 DNA reads as TGTGCCAGCAGCCAACTGATGAGGGCGGGCTATGGCTACACCTTC. The rearrangement links TRBV13 to TRBJ1-2; D is ambiguous. This CDR3 is 15 amino acids long. With 5 bases removed from V and 4 bases from J, the gap between germline ends came to 17 bases. CDR1 PRHDT and CDR2 FYEKMQ come from the germline V gene (reference sequence).

The chain has TRBV10-1 and TRBJ2-5; tentatively, D is TRBD2 (5 bases). Deletions cut 3 bases from V and 5 bases from J, with 10 bases between. Germline CDR1 WNHNN, CDR2 SYGVQD (reference sequence). This CDR3 spans 13 amino acids. CDR3 sequence: CASSDRTDETQYF. The CDR3 DNA reads TGCGCCAGCAGTGATCGGACTGATGAGACCCAGTACTTC.

This clone has a single count. This rearrangement joins TRBV12-5 to TRBJ1-5; D call uncertain. This CDR3 comprises 14 residues. The germline V and J ends were trimmed by 4 bases and 4 bases, with 11 bases remaining between them. CDR1 LGHNT and CDR2 FRNRAP come from the germline V gene. CDR3 loop: CASGWEPGNQPQHF. The CDR3 bases are TGTGCTAGTGGTTGGGAGCCGGGGAATCAGCCCCAGCATTTT.